The rows below give T cell receptor beta chains drawn from one sample of a study of shared clonotypes between healthy human individuals. Produced via immunoSEQ multiplex PCR; TCRdb's table is partial and in-frame only. Counted here are approximately 440,000 clones, 70% to 80% occurring once; the ten biggest clones make up approximately 12%. Sequences were obtained from PBMCs. The source of these receptors is a woman aged 40 to 50 in good health. Some clones in this sample may be carry-over from other donors' samples. Both conserved end residues are part of each CDR3. Fields, in order: V gene, clone size, J gene, D gene, CDR3 protein, CDR3 DNA. The D gene is left open where the match is weak. Clone size is stated in some rows and not others, as once, few, many or a class when expanded.

TRBV28,.,TRBJ1-5,.,CASSPYNQPQHF,TGTGCCAGCAGTCCGTATAATCAGCCCCAGCATTTT
TRBV18,once,TRBJ2-7,TRBD2,CASSPTTSGRVYEQYF,TGTGCCAGCTCACCCACGACTAGCGGGAGGGTCTACGAGCAGTACTTC
TRBV7-8,.,TRBJ2-7,.,CASSLGRTSYEQYF,TGTGCCAGCAGCTTGGGGCGGACGAGCTACGAGCAGTACTTC
TRBV10-1,.,TRBJ2-1,.,CASSESAGDYNEQFF,TGCGCCAGCAGTGAGTCGGCTGGGGACTACAATGAGCAGTTCTTC
TRBV28,.,TRBJ2-7,TRBD2,CASSSRGRSGTVIWEQYF,TGTGCCAGCAGCTCGCGAGGAAGGAGCGGGACGGTGATTTGGGAGCAGTACTTC
TRBV7-3,.,TRBJ2-7,.,CASSLSVGESYEQYF,TGTGCCAGCAGCTTAAGTGTGGGGGAATCCTACGAGCAGTACTTC
TRBV6-5,.,TRBJ2-7,.,CASSYSTAGDYEQYF,TGTGCCAGCAGTTACTCGACAGCAGGCGACTACGAGCAGTACTTC
TRBV5-1,.,TRBJ1-1,TRBD1,CASSPDRTNTEAFF,TGCGCCAGCAGCCCGGACAGGACGAACACTGAAGCTTTCTTT
TRBV7-8,.,TRBJ1-3,.,CASSLASGGRTGNTIYF,TGTGCCAGCAGCTTAGCGTCGGGGGGGCGAACTGGAAACACCATATATTTT
TRBV5-6,.,TRBJ1-4,TRBD1,CASSGRTGFNEKLFF,TGTGCCAGCAGCGGACGGACAGGGTTTAATGAAAAACTGTTTTTT
TRBV5-4,.,TRBJ2-5,.,CASSLDRETQYF,TGTGCCAGCAGCTTGGATCGTGAGACCCAGTACTTC
TRBV7-2,.,TRBJ2-7,TRBD2,CASSLVLAGSYEQYF,TGTGCCAGCAGCTTAGTACTAGCGGGTTCCTACGAGCAGTACTTC
TRBV5-1,.,TRBJ2-5,TRBD1,CASSPGTGQETQYF,TGCGCCAGCAGCCCCGGGACAGGACAAGAGACCCAGTACTTC
TRBV30,.,TRBJ1-4,.,CAWSAYEKLFF,TGTGCCTGGAGTGCGTATGAAAAACTGTTTTTT
TRBV27,once,TRBJ1-1,.,CASSLVWGNTEAFF,TGTGCCAGCAGTTTAGTTTGGGGGAACACTGAAGCTTTCTTT
TRBV28,.,TRBJ1-5,.,CASSFGGDNQPQHF,TGTGCCAGCAGTTTCGGGGGAGACAATCAGCCCCAGCATTTT
TRBV5-1,.,TRBJ2-5,.,CASSLVPRDPYF,TGCGCCAGCAGCTTGGTTCCCCGGGACCCGTACTTC
TRBV10-3,many,TRBJ2-3,.,CAISRQKSTDTQYF,TGTGCCATCAGCCGACAGAAAAGCACAGATACGCAGTATTTT
TRBV5-8,.,TRBJ2-1,TRBD2,CASSRTSGAYNEQFF,TGTGCCAGCAGCCGGACTAGCGGGGCCTACAATGAGCAGTTCTTC
TRBV19,.,TRBJ2-1,TRBD2,CASRQSGTSGLLSYNEQFF,TGTGCCAGTAGGCAATCCGGGACTAGCGGGCTTCTTTCCTACAATGAGCAGTTCTTC
TRBV10-1,.,TRBJ1-2,TRBD1,CASSESGGQGPNPYYGYTF,TGCGCCAGCAGTGAGTCGGGAGGACAGGGTCCAAACCCCTACTATGGCTACACCTTC
TRBV7-2,few,TRBJ2-6,TRBD1,CASSLAPTGAGANVLTF,TGTGCCAGCAGCTTAGCACCGACAGGGGCTGGGGCCAACGTCCTGACTTTC
TRBV11-2,.,TRBJ1-4,.,CASSGVATNEKLFF,TGTGCCAGCAGCGGGGTTGCAACTAATGAAAAACTGTTTTTT